Listed below are T cell receptor beta chains from one sample, sequenced in a study of T cell responses to AZD1222 COVID-19 vaccine. Clones were sequenced by immunoSEQ multiplex PCR, and TCRdb holds only the in-frame ones, with some missing. The sample has under 150,000 clones, more than 85% seen once; the top ten hold approximately 3.1%. The sample consisted of peripheral blood, taken on day 0 of AZD1222 vaccination. All receptors come from an adult in good health. Both conserved end residues are part of each CDR3. Each record gives: D gene, J gene, CDR3 length, V gene, clone size, CDR3 protein, CDR3 DNA. D genes are given only for firm matches. The size field is filled for only some rows; it gives once, few, many or a size class.

-	TRBJ1-6	15	TRBV7-9	-	CASSLGGFYNSPLHF	TGTGCCAGCAGCCTCGGGGGGTTCTATAATTCACCCCTCCACTTT
-	TRBJ1-6	15	TRBV6-5	-	CASSFDQGINSPLHF	TGTGCCAGCAGTTTCGATCAGGGGATTAATTCACCCCTCCACTTT
TRBD2	TRBJ2-1	12	TRBV28	-	CASKLAGGEQFF	TGTGCCAGCAAACTAGCGGGGGGTGAGCAGTTCTTC
TRBD1	TRBJ1-3	15	TRBV19	-	CASSEGQGLGNTIYF	TGTGCCAGTAGTGAGGGACAGGGGCTTGGAAACACCATATATTTT
-	TRBJ2-1	16	TRBV4-3	-	CASSQDRVSANNEQFF	TGCGCCAGCAGCCAAGATCGAGTTAGCGCAAACAATGAGCAGTTCTTC
-	TRBJ1-6	14	TRBV6-6	-	CTSSYIRVGSPLHF	TGTACCAGCAGTTATATAAGGGTTGGCTCACCCCTCCACTTT
-	TRBJ1-1	12	TRBV12-3/TRBV12-4	-	CASSNRGTEAFF	TGTGCCAGCAGTAATAGGGGAACTGAAGCTTTCTTT
-	TRBJ1-5	15	TRBV30	-	CAWSKGRERSQPQHF	TGTGCCTGGAGTAAGGGCAGGGAAAGGAGTCAGCCCCAGCATTTT
-	TRBJ1-1	14	TRBV27	-	CASSSRPANTEAFF	TGTGCCAGCAGTTCCCGGCCCGCGAACACTGAAGCTTTCTTT
-	TRBJ1-1	14	TRBV2	-	CASNPQGQNTEAFF	TGTGCCAGCAACCCCCAGGGCCAGAACACTGAAGCTTTCTTT
-	TRBJ2-1	14	TRBV24-1	once	CATSGWREGDEQFF	TGTGCCACCAGTGGTTGGCGGGAAGGGGATGAGCAGTTCTTC
TRBD1	TRBJ2-7	17	TRBV27	-	CASSSPGTGRSSYEQYF	TGTGCCAGCAGTTCCCCCGGGACAGGGCGAAGCTCCTACGAGCAGTACTTC
-	TRBJ1-2	14	TRBV6-2/TRBV6-3	-	CASSGGRDNYGYTF	TGTGCCAGCAGCGGAGGACGCGATAACTATGGCTACACCTTC
-	TRBJ1-1	15	TRBV7-2	-	CASSWAEGVNTEAFF	TGTGCCAGCAGCTGGGCGGAGGGAGTCAACACTGAAGCTTTCTTT
-	TRBJ2-1	16	TRBV3-1/TRBV3-2	-	CASSQDWGSSYNEQFF	TGTGCCAGCAGCCAGGACTGGGGTAGCTCCTACAATGAGCAGTTCTTC
-	TRBJ2-7	15	TRBV6-5	-	CASSSWGATTYEQYF	TGTGCCAGCAGTTCATGGGGGGCAACCACCTACGAGCAGTACTTC
TRBD2	TRBJ2-3	18	TRBV6-6	-	CASSPGLAGGTGRDTQYF	TGTGCCAGCAGTCCTGGACTAGCGGGAGGGACGGGGAGAGATACGCAGTATTTT
TRBD2	TRBJ2-3	16	TRBV27	-	CASSPDGTSDRDTQYF	TGTGCCAGCAGTCCAGACGGGACTAGCGATCGAGATACGCAGTATTTT
-	TRBJ1-6	12	TRBV7-3	-	CASSMGNSPLHF	TGTGCCAGCAGTATGGGGAATTCACCCCTCCACTTT
-	TRBJ1-5	12	TRBV28	few	CASSSGSQPQHF	TGTGCCAGCAGTTCAGGGAGTCAGCCCCAGCATTTT
-	TRBJ2-2	16	TRBV6-4	-	CARTHRANLGTGELFF	TGTGCCAGAACCCACCGCGCGAATCTGGGCACCGGGGAGCTGTTTTTT
-	TRBJ1-1	16	TRBV2	-	CASQKGLDLINTEAFF	TGTGCCAGCCAAAAAGGTCTGGATTTAATTAACACTGAAGCTTTCTTT
TRBD1	TRBJ1-1	14	TRBV6-5	-	CASSFGQGNTEAFF	TGTGCCAGCAGTTTTGGACAGGGAAACACTGAAGCTTTCTTT
TRBD2	TRBJ2-4	17	TRBV25-1	-	CASKSRPREGTKNIQYF	TGTGCCAGCAAATCACGACCCAGGGAGGGGACTAAAAACATTCAGTACTTC
TRBD1	TRBJ1-2	13	TRBV5-6	-	CASSSTGVHGYTF	TGTGCCAGCAGCTCGACAGGGGTCCATGGCTACACCTTC
TRBD1	TRBJ1-2	21	TRBV15	-	CATSRGLGYGTGRSSNYGYTF	TGTGCCACCAGCAGAGGCCTTGGGTATGGGACAGGGAGAAGTTCGAACTATGGCTACACCTTC
TRBD2	TRBJ2-1	17	TRBV16	-	CASSQSLAGGKNNEQFF	TGTGCCAGCAGCCAATCACTAGCGGGAGGGAAAAACAATGAGCAGTTCTTC
-	TRBJ1-5	12	TRBV12-3/TRBV12-4	-	CASSGTNQPQHF	TGTGCCAGCAGCGGGACCAATCAGCCCCAGCATTTT
TRBD2	TRBJ2-2	16	TRBV6-2/TRBV6-3	-	CASSFRTSGNTGELFF	TGTGCCAGCAGTTTCCGGACTAGCGGGAACACCGGGGAGCTGTTTTTT
TRBD1	TRBJ1-4	14	TRBV30	-	CAWQVGQNNEKLFF	TGTGCCTGGCAGGTGGGACAGAATAATGAAAAACTGTTTTTT
TRBD1	TRBJ1-6	13	TRBV27	-	CASSGTVNSPLHF	TGTGCCAGCAGCGGGACAGTGAATTCACCCCTCCACTTT
TRBD2	TRBJ2-7	20	TRBV4-1	-	CASSHSGRSGLAGDLSEQYF	TGCGCCAGCAGCCACTCCGGCCGCTCTGGACTAGCGGGAGATCTTTCCGAGCAGTACTTC
TRBD1	TRBJ1-4	14	TRBV6-6	-	CASSLDRGNEKLFF	TGTGCCAGCAGCCTTGACAGGGGGAATGAAAAACTGTTTTTT
-	TRBJ1-2	15	TRBV4-3	-	CASSLKQGTHYGYTF	TGCGCCAGCAGCCTAAAACAGGGTACCCACTATGGCTACACCTTC
TRBD1	TRBJ1-4	15	TRBV4-3	-	CASSNAGGLNEKLFF	TGCGCCAGCAGCAACGCAGGGGGCCTTAATGAAAAACTGTTTTTT
-	TRBJ1-6	12	TRBV5-1	-	CASRDRNSPLHF	TGCGCCAGCAGAGACAGAAATTCACCCCTCCACTTT
-	TRBJ2-1	14	TRBV15	-	CATSRDRRGAEQFF	TGTGCCACCAGCAGAGATCGGCGGGGTGCTGAGCAGTTCTTC